The 20 T cell receptor beta chains in this list originate from one sample, sequenced in a study of T cell changes during pregnancy in multiple sclerosis. Here immunoSEQ multiplex PCR was the method, and the copy in TCRdb shows in-frame clones only, minus some. The profile covers tens of thousands of clones, with just over 90% appearing a single time and more than 1.2% taken by the ten largest. The sample consisted of peripheral blood, taken after pregnancy. These receptors were collected from a female donor with multiple sclerosis, enrolled in a pregnancy study.

The chain couples TRBV27 to TRBJ2-2; the D gene is possibly TRBD2 (5 bases). CDR1 is MNHEY, CDR2 SMNVEV, per germline (reference sequence). This CDR3 region has 14 residues. V lost 2 bases and J lost 8, with 12 bases in between. In DNA, the CDR3 is TGTGCCAGCAGTTTAGAGAGGGTTTCGGGGGAGCTGTTTTTT. This encodes CASSLERVSGELFF.

The gene calls are TRBV4-3 and TRBJ2-7; 9 bases match TRBD2. Trimming at V came to 3 bases and at J to 3 bases, leaving 3 bases not matched to a gene. The germline CDR1 and CDR2 sequences are LGHNA and YSLEER. The CDR3 is 14 amino acids. CDR3 loop: CASSQSSGDYEQYF. The CDR3 coding sequence is TGCGCCAGCAGCCAGTCTAGCGGGGACTACGAGCAGTACTTC.

V gene TRBV4-3 combines with J gene TRBJ2-1; the match to TRBD1 covers 11 bases. The CDR3 consists of 16 residues. Germline CDR1 is LGHNA and CDR2 is YSLEER. The ends lost 0 bases at V and 6 bases at J; junction bases unmatched: 4. The CDR3 spells CASSQDPGTGGNEQFF. For the CDR3, the DNA is TGCGCCAGCAGCCAAGATCCTGGGACAGGGGGCAATGAGCAGTTCTTC.

This clone was seen just once. V is TRBV28 and J is TRBJ1-2; maybe TRBD1 (5 bases). The CDR3 covers 14 residues. CDR1 is MDHEN and CDR2 is SYDVKM in the germline V gene. The V end was cut by 5 bases, the J end by 3 bases, with 13 bases between. CDR3 sequence (DNA): TGTGCCAGCAGTCCATCAGCAGGGTACTATGGCTACACCTTC. Translated, it gives CASSPSAGYYGYTF.

The chain employs TRBV27 and TRBJ1-1; TRBD1 is a possible D gene (6 bases). CDR1 and CDR2 from the germline V gene are MNHEY and SMNVEV (reference sequence). CDR3 length: 15 amino acids. The V end was cut by 4 bases, the J end by 2 bases, with 14 bases between. Here the CDR3 DNA reads TGTGCCAGCAGTTCATGGACAGCCTCCAACACTGAAGCTTTCTTT. This encodes CASSSWTASNTEAFF.

The rearrangement joins TRBV19 to TRBJ1-2; perhaps TRBD1 as D (6 bases). V shed 2 bases and J shed 8 bases, with 21 bases lying between them. This CDR3 contains 16 residues. CDR1 and CDR2 (germline): LNHDA, SQIVND (reference sequence). The CDR3 here is CASSITNRVEIYGYTF. The DNA of the CDR3 is TGTGCCAGTAGTATAACTAACAGGGTAGAGATCTACGGCTACACCTTC.

The rearrangement uses TRBV5-4 and TRBJ2-5, with D tentatively TRBD2 (6 bases). The germline CDR1 and CDR2 sequences are SGHNT and YYREEE (reference sequence). Trimming removed 1 base at V and 3 bases at J, with 10 bases between. This CDR3 comprises 14 residues. The CDR3 DNA is TGTGCCAGCAGCTTGTCGCGGGGAAAAGAGACCCAGTACTTC. This sequence encodes CASSLSRGKETQYF.

The chain joins TRBV5-1 to TRBJ1-2; 12 bases match TRBD1. The CDR3 spans 15 residues. The germline CDR1 and CDR2 sequences are SGHRS and YFSETQ. After removal of 3 bases from V and 4 bases from J, the junction contained 4 bases not matched to a gene. The CDR3 spells CASSSGTGGFYGYTF. In DNA form, the CDR3 reads TGCGCCAGCAGCTCTGGGACAGGGGGCTTCTATGGCTACACCTTC.

This clone was counted a single time. The gene calls are TRBV6-5 and TRBJ2-7, with D hard to call. V dropped 0 bases and J dropped 2 bases, with 5 bases sitting between them. Per the germline V gene, CDR1 is MNHEY and CDR2 is SVGAGI. This CDR3 region has 13 residues. The CDR3 loop reads CASSYSRAYEQYF. In nucleotides, the CDR3 is TGTGCCAGCAGTTACTCGCGAGCCTACGAGCAGTACTTC.

The rearrangement links TRBV5-6 to TRBJ2-2; no clear D gene. This CDR3 has 16 residues. Per germline, CDR1 SGHDT and CDR2 YYEEEE. The V and J ends lost 0 bases and 2 bases respectively, with 11 bases between them. CDR3 nucleotides: TGTGCCAGCAGCTTGGAGTATCAGATCAACACCGGGGAGCTGTTTTTT. Its translation is CASSLEYQINTGELFF.

This sequence joins TRBV19 and TRBJ2-1, with TRBD2 matching over 8 bases. After removal of 7 bases from V and 6 bases from J, the junction contained 8 bases not matched to a gene. The CDR3 has 14 amino acids. The germline gives CDR1 LNHDA, CDR2 SQIVND (reference sequence). The DNA for the CDR3 is TGTGCCAGTACCCAACTAGCGGAATCCAATGAGCAGTTCTTC. Its protein is CASTQLAESNEQFF. The variable domain in full, completed from reference TRBV19 and TRBJ2-1, reads DGGITQSPKYLFRKEGQNVTLSCEQNLNHDAMYWYRQDPGQGLRLIYYSQIVNDFQKGDIAEGYSVSREKKESFPLTVTSAQKNPTAFYLCASTQLAESNEQFFGPGTRLTVL.

This chain uses TRBV7-9 with TRBJ2-5; the match to TRBD1 covers 8 bases. Germline V CDR1 and CDR2: SEHNR, FQNEAQ (reference sequence). V lost 1 base to trimming and J lost 5 bases; unmatched junction nucleotides: 9. This CDR3 comprises 16 residues. In nucleotides, the CDR3 is TGTGCCAGCAGCTTAGGGCGCACAGGGGGGCGGGAGACCCAGTACTTC. Its protein is CASSLGRTGGRETQYF.

The chain is built from TRBV6-5 and TRBJ2-7; unclear D gene. V gave up 5 bases and J gave up 2 bases, with 16 bases separating them. The CDR3 spans 15 residues. Looked up from germline, CDR1 is MNHEY and CDR2 is SVGAGI. As DNA, the CDR3 is TGTGCCAGCAGTACGTTGACGCGGATGCCCTACGAGCAGTACTTC. It translates to CASSTLTRMPYEQYF.

The gene calls are TRBV11-3 and TRBJ2-7, with 12 bases lining up with TRBD1. J lost 7 bases, V lost 8 bases, and 9 bases had no gene match. The CDR3 sequence is 14 residues long. In germline, CDR1 is SGHNT, CDR2 YENEEA. The CDR3, as DNA: TGTGCCAGCGCTAAGGGACAGGGGGCTGGGGAGCAGTACTTC. Translation gives CASAKGQGAGEQYF.

CDR3 DNA: TGTGCCAGCAGCTCCGGTCACTATGGCTACACCTTC. Its translation is CASSSGHYGYTF. This sequence joins TRBV7-2 and TRBJ1-2, with D unresolved. Germline loops: CDR1 SGHTA, CDR2 FQGNSA. V was cut by 4 bases and J by 3 bases, with 6 bases left in between. The CDR3 contains 12 residues.

A single count supports this clone. The rearrangement links TRBV6-5 to TRBJ2-7, with D perhaps TRBD2 (5 bases). Deletions cut 0 bases from V and 1 base from J, with 13 bases between. Per the germline V gene, CDR1 is MNHEY and CDR2 is SVGAGI. This CDR3 is built from 16 residues. The CDR3 protein is CASSYSLGSGSYEQYF. The CDR3 DNA sequence: TGTGCCAGCAGTTACTCGCTAGGGAGCGGATCCTACGAGCAGTACTTC.

The DNA of the CDR3 is TGTGCCAGCAGGCGGGATTGGATCGGGGAGCTGTTTTTT. Residues: CASRRDWIGELFF. The chain carries TRBV6-4 and TRBJ2-2, with a possible D match to TRBD2 (6 bases). Between the trimmed V and J ends, which lost 6 bases and 7 bases, there was a span of 12 bases. Germline lookup yields CDR1 MRHNA and CDR2 SNTAGT. The CDR3 is 13 residues long.

The chain joins TRBV7-2 to TRBJ2-5; 8 bases align to TRBD2. The CDR3 covers 13 residues. J was trimmed by 5 bases and V by 3 bases; bases with no gene match: 2. Looked up from germline, CDR1 is SGHTA and CDR2 is FQGNSA. The CDR3 DNA reads as TGTGCCAGCAGCTTGGGCGGGGGGGAGACCCAGTACTTC. Protein product: CASSLGGGETQYF.

CDR3 in DNA: TGTGCCAGCAGCCTGGGGGCAGTCAACACAGATACGCAGTATTTT. This codes for CASSLGAVNTDTQYF. This chain links TRBV7-9 with TRBJ2-3; TRBD1 might be the D (6 bases). In germline, CDR1 is SEHNR, CDR2 FQNEAQ (reference sequence). The V end was cut by 5 bases, the J end by 2 bases, with 14 bases between. The CDR3 runs to 15 residues.

The chain is built from TRBV5-1 and TRBJ2-1; 8 bases are a match to TRBD2. The germline CDR1 and CDR2 sequences are SGHRS and YFSETQ. V was clipped by 0 bases and J by 4 bases; unmatched bases: 3. The CDR3 totals 15 residues. The CDR3 sequence is CASSLGVAGYNEQFF. CDR3 DNA sequence: TGCGCCAGCAGCTTGGGGGTAGCGGGGTACAATGAGCAGTTCTTC.